This T cell receptor beta chain emerged from a study of T-cell memory formation after mild COVID-19. The CDR3 is made up of 15 amino acids. Germline CDR1 is SGDLS and CDR2 is YYNGEE. V was clipped by 3 bases and J by 0 bases, with 10 bases between them. Barcoded TCR alpha and TCR beta cDNA libraries with UMIs came from 5'RACE using constant-segment primers. TCRdb fed the 5' RACE reads into MiXCR, producing one record per CDR3 protein. Counted here are 350,000 to 450,000 distinct CDR3 sequences, over 15% occurring once; the ten biggest clones make up about 8.8%. This chain joins TRBV9 and TRBJ1-3; no definite D call. This clonotype was sampled from an adult woman who had mild COVID-19 (a few samples of this study predate the infection). Cell type and time point are not known. The sequencing input was PBMCs or a T cell subset sorted from them (not recorded which). CDR3 sequence reads: CASSATLSSGNTIYF. Written as DNA, the CDR3 is TGTGCCAGCAGCGCCACACTAAGCTCTGGAAACACCATATATTTT. Full variable domain (outside the CDR3, taken from reference TRBV9 and TRBJ1-3): DSGVTQTPKHLITATGQRVTLRCSPRSGDLSVYWYQQSLDQGLQFLIQYYNGEERAKGNILERFSAQQFPDLHSELNLSSLELGDSALYFCASSATLSSGNTIYFGEGSWLTVV.